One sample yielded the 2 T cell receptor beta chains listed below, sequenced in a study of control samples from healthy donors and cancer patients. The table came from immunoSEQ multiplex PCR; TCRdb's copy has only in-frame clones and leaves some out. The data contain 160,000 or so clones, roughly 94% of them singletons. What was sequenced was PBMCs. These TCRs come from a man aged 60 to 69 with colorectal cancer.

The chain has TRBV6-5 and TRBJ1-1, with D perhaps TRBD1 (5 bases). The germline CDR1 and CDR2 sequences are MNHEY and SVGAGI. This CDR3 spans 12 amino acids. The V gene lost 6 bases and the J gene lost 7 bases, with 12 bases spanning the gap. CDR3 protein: CASSRDANEAFF. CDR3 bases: TGTGCCAGCAGCCGGGACGCTAATGAAGCTTTCTTT.

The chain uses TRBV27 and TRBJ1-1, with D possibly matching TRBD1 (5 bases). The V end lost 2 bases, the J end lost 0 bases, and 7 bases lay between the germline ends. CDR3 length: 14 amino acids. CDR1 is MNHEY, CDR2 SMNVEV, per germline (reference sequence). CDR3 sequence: CASSLKGMNTEAFF. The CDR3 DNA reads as TGTGCCAGCAGTTTAAAGGGGATGAACACTGAAGCTTTCTTT.